This T cell receptor (beta chain) was profiled in a study of blood T cell repertoires in COVID-19. Background on the study: The study drew acute and convalescent COVID-19 samples from the United States, Italy and Spain.

The CDR3 covers 16 residues. Per germline, CDR1 SGHTS and CDR2 YDEGEE. V lost 4 bases to trimming and J lost 7 bases; unmatched junction nucleotides: 14. Libraries were prepared by immunoSEQ multiplex PCR; TCRdb keeps only in-frame clonotypes and omits some of them. The sample yields about 76,000 clones, 75% to 90% seen once. The origin of this receptor is a human donor in a cohort sampled during active COVID-19. The chain joins TRBV5-8 to TRBJ2-5, with 9 bases lining up with TRBD1. The specimen was peripheral blood. The CDR3 here is CASSKPGQGLEGTQYF. DNA for the CDR3: TGTGCCAGCAGCAAACCGGGACAGGGCTTGGAAGGGACCCAGTACTTC.